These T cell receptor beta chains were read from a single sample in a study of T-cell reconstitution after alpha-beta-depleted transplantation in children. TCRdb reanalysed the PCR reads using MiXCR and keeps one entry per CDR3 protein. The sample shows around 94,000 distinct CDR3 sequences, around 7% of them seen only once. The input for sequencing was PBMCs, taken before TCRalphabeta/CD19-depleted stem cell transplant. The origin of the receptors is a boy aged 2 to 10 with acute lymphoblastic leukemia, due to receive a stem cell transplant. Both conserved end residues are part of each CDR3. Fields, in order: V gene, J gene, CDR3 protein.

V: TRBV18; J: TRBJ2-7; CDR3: CASSARDGGYEQYF
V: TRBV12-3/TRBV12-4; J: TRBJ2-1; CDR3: CASRLALRGITRSYNEQFF
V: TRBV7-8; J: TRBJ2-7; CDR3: CASSEDSSIYEQYF
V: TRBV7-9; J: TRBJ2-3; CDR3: CASSLELLTDTQYF
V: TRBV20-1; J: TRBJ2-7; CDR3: CSARPGVYEQYF
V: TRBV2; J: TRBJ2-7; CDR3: CASSFSGLHEQYF
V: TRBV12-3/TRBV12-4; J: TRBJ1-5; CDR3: CASGTRGYSNQPQHF
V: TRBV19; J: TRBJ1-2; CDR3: CASRWDRPNYGYTF
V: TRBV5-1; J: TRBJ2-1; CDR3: CASSLRDRSIHEQFF
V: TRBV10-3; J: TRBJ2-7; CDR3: CAISWTGGNEQYF
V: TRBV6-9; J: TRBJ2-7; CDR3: CASSYRQGPSYEQYF
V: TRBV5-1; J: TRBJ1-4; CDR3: CASSYRDRGREKLFF
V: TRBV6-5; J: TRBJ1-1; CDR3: CASSYPTGGEAFF
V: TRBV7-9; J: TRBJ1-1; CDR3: CASSLVAYTEAFF
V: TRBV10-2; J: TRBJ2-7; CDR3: CATSGQGAYEQYF
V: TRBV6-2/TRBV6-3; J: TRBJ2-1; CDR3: CASSYDNEQFF
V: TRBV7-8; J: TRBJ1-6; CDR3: CASSRYGNSPLHF
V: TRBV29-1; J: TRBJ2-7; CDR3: CSVGTGISYEQYF
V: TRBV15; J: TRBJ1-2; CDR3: CATSTGRGYTF
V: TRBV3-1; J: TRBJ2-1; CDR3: CATTPRHSPGPYNEQFF
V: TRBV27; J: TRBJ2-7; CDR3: CASSLFRFYEQYF
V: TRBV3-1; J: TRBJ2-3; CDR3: CASSLRVGGATDTQYF
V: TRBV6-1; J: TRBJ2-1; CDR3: CASSVGGGVPSYNEQFF
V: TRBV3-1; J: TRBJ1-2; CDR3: CASSPTTWTGGTANYGYTF
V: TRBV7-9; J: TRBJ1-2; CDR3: CASSFTGNYGYTF
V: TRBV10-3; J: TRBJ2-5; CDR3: CAISELRGAGETQYF
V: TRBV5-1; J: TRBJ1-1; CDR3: CASSLVGTQRMGEAFF
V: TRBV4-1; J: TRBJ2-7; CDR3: CASSQGLAGATTYEQYF
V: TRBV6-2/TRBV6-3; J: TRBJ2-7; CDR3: CASSSGQGGFLEQYF
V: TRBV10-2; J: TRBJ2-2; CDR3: CASSGTSGRNTGELFF
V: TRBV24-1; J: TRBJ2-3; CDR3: CATSDFQGHTDTQYF
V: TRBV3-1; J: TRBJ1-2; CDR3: CASSPLGEVRGYTF
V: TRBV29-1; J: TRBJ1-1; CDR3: CSVDLTGNTEAFF
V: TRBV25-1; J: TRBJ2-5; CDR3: CASSGTGGASETQYF
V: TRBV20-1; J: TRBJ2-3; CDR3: CSARDFRGRHTDTQYF
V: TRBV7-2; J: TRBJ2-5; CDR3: CASSLGAGTGEETQYF
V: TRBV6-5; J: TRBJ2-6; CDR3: CASSYSLQSGANVLTF
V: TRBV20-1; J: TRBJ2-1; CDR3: CSARKGEGNYNEQFF
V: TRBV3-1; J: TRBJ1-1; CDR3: CASSRSRLNTEAFF
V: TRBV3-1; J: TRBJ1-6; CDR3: CASSQADSYNSPLHF
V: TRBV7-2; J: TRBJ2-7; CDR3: CASSLALGQGAYEQYF
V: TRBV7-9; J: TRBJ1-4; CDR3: CASSFGSIKNEKLFF
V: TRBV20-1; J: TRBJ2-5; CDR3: CSARRLAAETQYF
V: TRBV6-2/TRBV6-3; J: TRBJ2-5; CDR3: CASSYRMGGQETQYF
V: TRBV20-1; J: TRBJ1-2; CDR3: CSARFNGYTF
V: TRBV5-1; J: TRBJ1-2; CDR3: CASSQDRADDGYTF